Listed below are T cell receptor beta chains from one sample, sequenced in a study of T cell repertoires in cytomegalovirus infection. TCRdb processed the reads anew with MiXCR; each CDR3 protein has one entry. The table shows around 490,000 distinct CDR3 sequences, with about 26% occurring only once. The sample taken for sequencing was PBMCs. These receptors originate from a human donor in good health (CMV status not recorded). Some clones in this sample may be carry-over from other donors' samples. The CDR3 runs from the conserved cysteine through the conserved F or W. D genes are given only for firm matches. Rows may omit the clone size; those that give it use once, few, many or a size class.

clone size: few
CDR3 length: 14
V gene: TRBV28
D gene: -
J gene: TRBJ2-3
CDR3 protein: CASSDGLETDTQYF
CDR3 DNA: TGTGCCAGCAGCGACGGACTGGAAACAGATACGCAGTATTTT

clone size: many
CDR3 length: 17
V gene: TRBV7-2
D gene: TRBD2
J gene: TRBJ2-1
CDR3 protein: CASSLRSGSPLTNEQFF
CDR3 DNA: TGTGCCAGCAGCTTAAGGAGCGGGAGTCCCCTTACGAATGAGCAGTTCTTC

clone size: -
CDR3 length: 13
V gene: TRBV4-1
D gene: -
J gene: TRBJ2-1
CDR3 protein: CASSQGRTNEQFF
CDR3 DNA: TGCGCCAGCAGCCAAGGCAGGACGAATGAGCAGTTCTTC

clone size: few
CDR3 length: 11
V gene: TRBV5-6
D gene: -
J gene: TRBJ2-1
CDR3 protein: CASREASEQFF
CDR3 DNA: TGTGCCAGCAGGGAGGCTTCGGAGCAGTTCTTC

clone size: -
CDR3 length: 16
V gene: TRBV7-9
D gene: TRBD2
J gene: TRBJ2-2
CDR3 protein: CASSQIAGGRTGELFF
CDR3 DNA: TGTGCCAGCAGTCAAATAGCGGGAGGTCGAACCGGGGAGCTGTTTTTT

clone size: many
CDR3 length: 16
V gene: TRBV12-3/TRBV12-4
D gene: TRBD2
J gene: TRBJ2-7
CDR3 protein: CASSLWEMAGVDEQYF
CDR3 DNA: TGTGCCAGCAGTTTATGGGAGATGGCGGGAGTAGACGAGCAGTACTTC

clone size: -
CDR3 length: 11
V gene: TRBV29-1
D gene: -
J gene: TRBJ2-3
CDR3 protein: CSVAAADTQYF
CDR3 DNA: TGCAGCGTGGCAGCGGCAGATACGCAGTATTTT

clone size: -
CDR3 length: 14
V gene: TRBV10-3
D gene: -
J gene: TRBJ1-1
CDR3 protein: CAITGMAYDTEAFF
CDR3 DNA: TGTGCCATCACCGGAATGGCCTACGACACTGAAGCTTTCTTT

clone size: many
CDR3 length: 14
V gene: TRBV7-2
D gene: -
J gene: TRBJ2-2
CDR3 protein: CASSLYKNTGELFF
CDR3 DNA: TGTGCCAGCAGCTTATACAAGAACACCGGGGAGCTGTTTTTT

clone size: -
CDR3 length: 14
V gene: TRBV6-6
D gene: TRBD2
J gene: TRBJ2-1
CDR3 protein: CASRPPSGDNEQFF
CDR3 DNA: TGTGCCAGCAGACCGCCCAGCGGGGACAATGAGCAGTTCTTC

clone size: few
CDR3 length: 17
V gene: TRBV2
D gene: TRBD2
J gene: TRBJ2-3
CDR3 protein: CASSGFDSGRLTDTQYF
CDR3 DNA: TGTGCCAGCAGTGGATTTGATAGCGGGAGGCTCACAGATACGCAGTATTTT

clone size: -
CDR3 length: 12
V gene: TRBV6-5
D gene: -
J gene: TRBJ1-2
CDR3 protein: CASHDMGGGYTF
CDR3 DNA: TGTGCCAGCCACGACATGGGCGGTGGCTACACCTTC

clone size: -
CDR3 length: 15
V gene: TRBV7-8
D gene: -
J gene: TRBJ1-4
CDR3 protein: CASSLLGPANEKLFF
CDR3 DNA: TGTGCCAGCAGCTTACTGGGGCCGGCTAATGAAAAACTGTTTTTT

clone size: -
CDR3 length: 15
V gene: TRBV10-3
D gene: TRBD1
J gene: TRBJ1-2
CDR3 protein: CAISDEGQGNYGYTF
CDR3 DNA: TGTGCCATCAGTGACGAAGGACAGGGAAACTATGGCTACACCTTC

clone size: many
CDR3 length: 13
V gene: TRBV7-2
D gene: -
J gene: TRBJ1-2
CDR3 protein: CASSGVANYGYTF
CDR3 DNA: TGTGCCAGTAGTGGGGTAGCTAACTATGGCTACACCTTC

clone size: -
CDR3 length: 14
V gene: TRBV7-3
D gene: -
J gene: TRBJ1-2
CDR3 protein: CASSFAGEYGGYTF
CDR3 DNA: TGTGCCAGCAGCTTTGCAGGGGAATATGGAGGCTACACCTTC

clone size: once
CDR3 length: 15
V gene: TRBV12-3/TRBV12-4
D gene: TRBD1
J gene: TRBJ1-2
CDR3 protein: CASTHRDRANYGYTF
CDR3 DNA: TGTGCCAGCACCCACCGGGACAGGGCTAACTATGGCTACACCTTC

clone size: -
CDR3 length: 21
V gene: TRBV7-2
D gene: -
J gene: TRBJ2-1
CDR3 protein: CASSSGSPRVPYLFSYNEQFF
CDR3 DNA: TGTGCCAGCAGCTCAGGAAGCCCCAGGGTTCCCTACCTTTTCTCCTACAATGAGCAGTTCTTC

clone size: few
CDR3 length: 19
V gene: TRBV7-2
D gene: -
J gene: TRBJ2-1
CDR3 protein: CASSPIRERRLLPNNEQFF
CDR3 DNA: TGTGCCAGCAGCCCAATAAGGGAGAGAAGACTCCTCCCTAATAATGAGCAGTTCTTC

clone size: few
CDR3 length: 15
V gene: TRBV5-4
D gene: -
J gene: TRBJ2-3
CDR3 protein: CASSYPTGHTDTQYF
CDR3 DNA: TGTGCCAGCAGCTACCCGACGGGCCACACAGATACGCAGTATTTT

clone size: -
CDR3 length: 16
V gene: TRBV12-3/TRBV12-4
D gene: TRBD1
J gene: TRBJ1-2
CDR3 protein: CASSKTSRTGANGYTF
CDR3 DNA: TGTGCCAGCAGCAAAACCTCCCGGACAGGGGCTAATGGCTACACCTTC

clone size: -
CDR3 length: 16
V gene: TRBV27
D gene: TRBD1
J gene: TRBJ2-4
CDR3 protein: CASSLIGAGGENIQYF
CDR3 DNA: TGTGCCAGCAGTTTAATTGGGGCAGGGGGAGAAAACATTCAGTACTTC

clone size: few
CDR3 length: 13
V gene: TRBV6-5
D gene: TRBD1
J gene: TRBJ1-2
CDR3 protein: CASSYRTGDGYTF
CDR3 DNA: TGTGCCAGCAGTTATAGGACAGGGGATGGCTACACCTTC

clone size: -
CDR3 length: 12
V gene: TRBV12-3/TRBV12-4
D gene: -
J gene: TRBJ2-3
CDR3 protein: CASSSGWDTQYF
CDR3 DNA: TGTGCCAGCAGTTCCGGGTGGGATACGCAGTATTTT

clone size: -
CDR3 length: 13
V gene: TRBV6-1
D gene: TRBD2
J gene: TRBJ2-1
CDR3 protein: CASSVGREGEQFF
CDR3 DNA: TGTGCCAGCAGTGTTGGGCGGGAGGGTGAGCAGTTCTTC

clone size: many
CDR3 length: 15
V gene: TRBV7-2
D gene: TRBD2
J gene: TRBJ2-7
CDR3 protein: CASSLLAGDGYEQYF
CDR3 DNA: TGTGCCAGCAGCTTATTAGCGGGAGATGGCTACGAGCAGTACTTC

clone size: many
CDR3 length: 15
V gene: TRBV11-2
D gene: -
J gene: TRBJ2-3
CDR3 protein: CASSFGTSRTDTQYF
CDR3 DNA: TGTGCCAGCAGCTTCGGGACTTCCCGCACAGATACGCAGTATTTT

clone size: few
CDR3 length: 13
V gene: TRBV7-2
D gene: -
J gene: TRBJ1-5
CDR3 protein: CASSPRTAEPQHF
CDR3 DNA: TGTGCCAGCAGCCCAAGGACCGCAGAGCCCCAGCATTTT

clone size: -
CDR3 length: 15
V gene: TRBV18
D gene: TRBD1
J gene: TRBJ2-5
CDR3 protein: CASSGQGTSKETQYF
CDR3 DNA: TGTGCCAGCTCAGGACAGGGTACGAGTAAAGAGACCCAGTACTTC

clone size: -
CDR3 length: 13
V gene: TRBV19
D gene: TRBD2
J gene: TRBJ2-4
CDR3 protein: CASTNSGRNIQYF
CDR3 DNA: TGTGCCAGTACCAACAGCGGGAGAAACATTCAGTACTTC

clone size: many
CDR3 length: 17
V gene: TRBV7-2
D gene: -
J gene: TRBJ2-3
CDR3 protein: CASSSQALLSGTDTQYF
CDR3 DNA: TGTGCCAGCAGCTCCCAGGCTTTATTAAGCGGGACAGATACGCAGTATTTT

clone size: once
CDR3 length: 16
V gene: TRBV5-1
D gene: -
J gene: TRBJ1-1
CDR3 protein: CASSFTTTGLNTEAFF
CDR3 DNA: TGCGCCAGCAGCTTCACTACGACAGGATTAAACACTGAAGCTTTCTTT

clone size: many
CDR3 length: 14
V gene: TRBV7-8
D gene: -
J gene: TRBJ2-5
CDR3 protein: CASSLGTAKETQYF
CDR3 DNA: TGTGCCAGCAGCTTAGGGACAGCCAAAGAGACCCAGTACTTC

clone size: -
CDR3 length: 15
V gene: TRBV20-1
D gene: -
J gene: TRBJ2-7
CDR3 protein: CSARDGRTSTYEQYF
CDR3 DNA: TGCAGTGCTAGAGATGGTAGGACTTCTACCTACGAGCAGTACTTC

clone size: many
CDR3 length: 16
V gene: TRBV7-2
D gene: -
J gene: TRBJ1-2
CDR3 protein: CASSQGGGRAGYGYTF
CDR3 DNA: TGTGCCAGCAGCCAAGGCGGGGGGCGGGCCGGCTATGGCTACACCTTC

clone size: -
CDR3 length: 14
V gene: TRBV19
D gene: -
J gene: TRBJ1-1
CDR3 protein: CASRPAPGLTEAFF
CDR3 DNA: TGTGCCAGTAGACCCGCCCCAGGGTTAACTGAAGCTTTCTTT

clone size: few
CDR3 length: 15
V gene: TRBV6-5
D gene: TRBD1
J gene: TRBJ1-4
CDR3 protein: CASSPTGTGREKLFF
CDR3 DNA: TGTGCCAGCAGTCCGACCGGGACAGGTCGCGAAAAACTGTTTTTT

clone size: -
CDR3 length: 15
V gene: TRBV6-2/TRBV6-3
D gene: -
J gene: TRBJ2-7
CDR3 protein: CASSYVTASRDEQYF
CDR3 DNA: TGTGCCAGCAGTTACGTAACGGCCTCCCGGGACGAGCAGTACTTC

clone size: once
CDR3 length: 16
V gene: TRBV6-2/TRBV6-3
D gene: TRBD2
J gene: TRBJ2-1
CDR3 protein: CASRHPGLAENNEQFF
CDR3 DNA: TGTGCCAGCAGACACCCTGGACTAGCGGAAAACAATGAGCAGTTCTTC

clone size: few
CDR3 length: 12
V gene: TRBV27
D gene: -
J gene: TRBJ2-3
CDR3 protein: CASSKRSDTQYF
CDR3 DNA: TGTGCCAGCAGTAAGCGCTCAGATACGCAGTATTTT